This T cell receptor (beta chain) was sequenced in a study of blood T cells in healthy people across ages (dated by TCRdb to 2013 to 2016). About the investigation overall: In model experiments, template switching captured roughly one uniquely barcoded TCR beta cDNA molecule for every two T cells. The donors were divided into four age groups: young (average around 15 years), middle-aged (roughly 40), aged (about 56) and long-lived (around 80). Using deep sequencing normalized with unique cDNA molecular identifiers, the study measured how TCR beta repertoire diversity changes with age. Two additional independent replicas of 1 million unique cDNA reads from the same blood draw were analyzed for two donors (one aged 18 to 29 and one aged 80 or older). To avoid experimental bias, donors of different ages were distributed randomly across sequencing lanes. Study-wide conclusions, independent of this receptor: As age increased, observed TCR beta diversity per million T cells dropped in a roughly linear way, and a significant reduction was already evident by age 40. The long-lived group showed more naive CD4+ T cells, fewer expanded clones and increased TCR diversity than the aged group, suggesting age selection. Estimates of total diversity from one million sequenced T cells were regarded as lower bounds and underestimates. Observed TCR beta diversity correlated strongly with the percentage of naive T cells measured by flow cytometry. Because donor CMV infection status was unknown, age-related changes in expanded clonotypes were potentially confounded. Bulk unsorted PBMC profiling prevented conclusive comparison of naive and antigen-experienced compartments.

For this chain, trimming is 10 bases at the V end and 2 bases at the J end, and the number of junction bases without a gene match is 12. CDR1 and CDR2, per the germline V gene, are SGHTA and FQGNSA. From the cysteine through the phenylalanine, the CDR3 covers 15 amino acids. CDR3 DNA is the only sequence kept; it has 45 bases, read in frame from the first base. The donors were about 40 Caucasian individuals from Russia, aged roughly 6 to 90 years, who were systemically healthy. Ten milliliters of peripheral blood were drawn from each donor into EDTA-treated Vacutainer tubes. Ficoll-Paque density-gradient centrifugation was used to isolate PBMCs, with at least 6 million obtained per sample. Trizol reagent was used to extract total RNA from PBMCs, with at least 6 micrograms per sample. Naive CD45RAhigh/CD27high T cell percentages were measured by flow cytometry on a PBMC aliquot from every donor. The library was produced with 5' RACE. Sequenced on an Illumina HiSeq 2500. A second PCR of about 6 to 11 cycles was run with a J-beta primer mix and a sample-barcoded 5' primer. A unique molecular identifier was introduced onto each TCR beta cDNA molecule by a template-switch 5' adaptor carrying 12 random nucleotides. At least 3 million CDR3-containing paired-end reads were obtained from each sample. First-strand cDNA synthesis was performed from all RNA using the Mint cDNA synthesis kit, with priming by a TRBC-specific oligonucleotide. Following uracil-DNA glycosylase treatment, all cDNA underwent a first 18-cycle PCR with the universal primers M1SS and BC2_uni_R. Per the source publication's procedure: For normalization, 1 million high-quality reads, each with a distinct molecular identifier, were randomly selected from each sample. Reads sharing molecular identifiers were discarded rather than binned into consensus sequences. CDR3 identification, clonotype clustering and error correction used MiTCR with a Q25 quality threshold and the strictest error-elimination algorithm. Lower-bound total TCR beta diversity was estimated with a nonparametric unseen species model using Euler transformation. Using fastp trimming at Q25 and MiXCR clonotype assembly, TCRdb reanalyzed the public sequencing data and kept in-frame beta chains. Rows are combined by CDR3 protein, so each entry shows the most common genes and DNA. V and J calls and clone size were set by TCRdb, not the authors. The sample contains about a million distinct CDR3 sequences, roughly 51% of them found a single time. Together, the top ten hold about 22% of the sample.

Comment on this clonotype: Its cognate antigen has yet to be identified. Base qualities are not provided; no much larger clone lies one nucleotide away.

Sequencing was performed on blood. This receptor was taken from a woman aged 55-75 years in good health. The chain is made from TRBV7-2 and TRBJ2-3, with 7 middle bases fitting TRBD2. The CDR3 loop reads CATSRTRISTDTQYF. The DNA sequence reads TGTGCCACCTCGCGGACTAGAATCTCCACAGATACGCAGTATTTT.